This T cell receptor (beta chain) stems from a study of blood T cell repertoires in COVID-19. In the study overall: COVID-19 samples from acute and convalescent phases originated in the United States, Italy and Spain. PBMCs, B-cell-depleted T cells, or T cells were the source of the cDNA or gDNA that made up the material.

Authors' data handling: Counts of nucleated cells, estimated from reference gene primer amplification, were obtained. Sequenced by immunoSEQ multiplex PCR; TCRdb stores in-frame clones only, minus some. The DNA was the basis for D and trimming; V, J and clone size are from that table. The data contain some 140,000 clones, about 90% of them singletons. The length of the CDR3 is 16 residues. Germline CDR1 is SGHKS and CDR2 is YYEKEE (reference sequence). V lost 5 bases to trimming and J lost 3 bases; unmatched junction nucleotides: 10. This sequence was found in a man over 45 with active COVID-19. The specimen was peripheral blood. The chain links TRBV5-5 to TRBJ2-1; 8 bases map to TRBD2. The DNA of the CDR3 is TGTGCCAGCAGGGACCTCGGGAGGGCGGTCTACAATGAGCAGTTCTTC. This gives the protein CASRDLGRAVYNEQFF.